This T cell receptor beta chain was found in a study of radiation and T cells in renal cell carcinoma. Treatment: 15 Gy SBRT to primary tumor, nephrectomy 4 weeks later. The tumor was a clear cell renal cell carcinoma. CDR1 is MNHEY, CDR2 SVGAGI, per germline. The V gene lost 3 bases and the J gene lost 8 bases, with 17 bases spanning the gap. The CDR3 is made up of 16 amino acids. This clone was seen repeatedly, ten times or more. Its antigen is unidentified. Repertoires were generated with immunoSEQ multiplex PCR, while TCRdb's copy carries only in-frame clones and drops some. The sample contains about 24,000 clones, around 46% of which appear only once. Study-level points and caveats: Only small tumor regions of 0.8 to 1 g were sampled. In blood, top tumor clones expanded by 2 weeks, shrinking by 4.

The sample here was tumor tissue, taken from a patient whose treatment included radiotherapy and nephrectomy. The genes are TRBV6-5 and TRBJ1-6; D perhaps matches TRBD1 (5 bases). This receptor was identified in a woman in her 50s with renal cell carcinoma. CDR3 loop: CASSYHDTVRDSPLHF. Written as DNA, the CDR3 is TGTGCCAGCAGTTATCATGATACAGTCAGGGATTCACCCCTCCACTTT.